This T cell receptor beta chain is from a study of T cells expressing NK-cell markers. About the research overall: Sorted CD3+CD56+NKG2C+, CD3+CD56+NKG2C- and CD3+CD56-NKG2C+ T cells provided the TCR beta repertoires. Points from the study as a whole: The share of CD8+ T cells held by dominant NKG2C+ clonotypes was roughly 1.0-7.5% in roughly 6 donors.

On this clonotype itself: Antigen unknown.

This CDR3 comprises 16 residues. Germline values: CDR1 MDHEN, CDR2 SYDVKM. Scientists made TCR beta cDNA using 5'RACE template switching with UMIs. TCRdb derives one entry per CDR3 protein from the 5' RACE reads, leaving out DNA. The clone table shows around 140,000 distinct CDR3 sequences, with the ten largest holding 12%. The chain couples TRBV28 to TRBJ2-6. This clonotype was obtained from a young man in good health. The specimen was blood T cells: a sorted CD56 or NKG2C T cell subset, CD4+ or CD8+ T cells, or bulk PBMC T cells (not recorded which). CDR3 sequence: CASSWRESSGANVLTF. Drawing the rest from reference TRBV28 and TRBJ2-6, the complete variable domain is DVKVTQSSRYLVKRTGEKVFLECVQDMDHENMFWYRQDPGLGLRLIYFSYDVKMKEKGDIPEGYSVSREKKERFSLILESASTNQTSMYLCASSWRESSGANVLTFGAGSRLTVL.